The sequence of this T cell receptor beta chain was determined in a study of cytomegalovirus exposure and HLA in healthy donors. The approximately 120-subject validation cohort, separate from the approximately 630-subject first cohort, included the donors. Data came from immunoSEQ multiplex PCR; TCRdb stores just in-frame clones and leaves some out. This sample carries some 150,000 clones, about 87% of them seen once, and the ten largest clones take about 1.5%. This clone occurred once. Sequencing input: PBMCs. The clonotype originates from a woman in her thirties in good health and CMV-seronegative.

The CDR3 DNA reads as TGCGCCAGCAGTCTAAGTATTCAGGGGGCGCGGACCTATAATTCACCCCTCCACTTT. Translated, it gives CASSLSIQGARTYNSPLHF. The V gene is TRBV4-1, the J gene TRBJ1-6; 8 positions agree with TRBD1. The CDR3 consists of 19 residues. Per the germline V gene, CDR1 is MGHRA and CDR2 is YSYEKL. The trim removed 6 bases at V and 2 bases at J, leaving 15 bases unmatched.